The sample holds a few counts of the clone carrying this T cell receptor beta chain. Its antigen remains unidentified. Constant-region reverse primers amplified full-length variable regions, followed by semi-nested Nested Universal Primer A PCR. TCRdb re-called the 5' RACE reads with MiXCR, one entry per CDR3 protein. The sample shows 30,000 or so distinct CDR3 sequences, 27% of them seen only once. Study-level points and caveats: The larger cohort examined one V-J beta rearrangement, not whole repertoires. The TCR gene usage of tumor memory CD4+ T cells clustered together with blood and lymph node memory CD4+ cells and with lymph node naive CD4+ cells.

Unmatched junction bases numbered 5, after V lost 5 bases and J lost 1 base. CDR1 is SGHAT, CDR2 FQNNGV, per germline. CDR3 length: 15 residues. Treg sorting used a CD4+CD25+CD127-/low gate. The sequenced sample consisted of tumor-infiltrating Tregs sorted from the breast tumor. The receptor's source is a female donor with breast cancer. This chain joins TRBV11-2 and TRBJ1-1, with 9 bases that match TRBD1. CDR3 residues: CASSPIQGANTEAFF. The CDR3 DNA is TGTGCCAGCAGCCCAATACAGGGGGCGAACACTGAAGCTTTCTTT. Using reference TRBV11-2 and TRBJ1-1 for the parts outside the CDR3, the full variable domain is EAGVAQSPRYKIIEKRQSVAFWCNPISGHATLYWYQQILGQGPKLLIQFQNNGVVDDSQLPKDRFSAERLKGVDSTLKIQPAKLEDSAVYLCASSPIQGANTEAFFGQGTRLTVV.